The 9 T cell receptor beta chains given below trace back to one sample, sequenced in a study of human T cells and chemical hapten exposure. Noted time point: patch test 2, 6 weeks after DPC sensitization. Treatment indicated: therapeutic diphenylcyclopropenone sensitization with weekly scalp DPC. TCRdb ran MiXCR on the RACE reads and lists one entry per CDR3 protein. The sample shows 65,000 to 90,000 distinct CDR3 sequences, 6% to 8.5% of them seen only once. Specimen: whole blood, collected in connection with sensitization to the hapten diphenylcyclopropenone (DPC). The receptors originated from a young woman with alopecia areata. Some clones in this sample may be carry-over from other donors' samples.

This clonotype has a handful of counts. This chain links TRBV7-2 with TRBJ1-6, with TRBD1 matching 7 bases. Germline V gene data show CDR1 as SGHTA and CDR2 as FQGNSA. This CDR3 has 15 residues. V was pared by 0 bases and J by 14 bases, with 10 bases of the junction left unmatched. The CDR3: CASSLAGTATGALHF. The CDR3 DNA reads as TGTGCCAGCAGCTTAGCAGGGACAGCGACTGGGGCCCTCCACTTT.

This clonotype was detected only a few times. V and J are TRBV29-1 and TRBJ1-2; 11 bases are shared with TRBD1. Per germline, CDR1 SQVTM and CDR2 ANQGSEA. V dropped 6 bases and J dropped 5; count of bases not matched to a gene: 2. CDR3 length equals 12 residues. Here the CDR3 DNA reads TGCAGCGTGGACAGGGGGCCTTATGGCTACACCTTC. It translates to CSVDRGPYGYTF.

This clonotype turned up a few times. The CDR3 DNA reads TGCAGCGAAAAGGGAACCCTCACAGATACGCAGTATTTT. The encoded protein is CSEKGTLTDTQYF. The chain combines TRBV29-1 with TRBJ2-3; the D is unclear. The V gene's germline CDR1 is SQVTM and CDR2 ANQGSEA. Trimming cost V 7 bases and J 2 bases, with 13 bases left between them. This CDR3 comprises 13 residues.

This clonotype has ten or more counts. The chain recombines TRBV7-9 with TRBJ2-5; D is perhaps TRBD1 or TRBD2 (5 bases each). Germline V gives CDR1 SEHNR, CDR2 FQNEAQ (reference sequence). The CDR3 spans 16 residues. V lost 6 bases and J lost 5, with 22 bases in between. The CDR3: CASSRTPGRPAETQYF. CDR3 in DNA: TGTGCCAGCAGTCGTACCCCGGGACGCCCGGCGGAGACCCAGTACTTC.

The chain couples TRBV30 to TRBJ1-1, with D possibly matching TRBD1 (5 bases). Germline assignment: CDR1 GTSNPN and CDR2 SVGIG (reference sequence). This CDR3 comprises 14 residues. Trimming left V 0 bases short and J 4 bases short, with 12 bases between. CDR3 bases: TGTGCCTGGAGTGTATATTGGCAGGGCACTGAAGCTTTCTTT. This codes for CAWSVYWQGTEAFF.

This clonotype was found a few times. The genes are TRBV30 and TRBJ1-2; 8 bases align to TRBD1. The germline V gene has CDR1 GTSNPN and CDR2 SVGIG (reference sequence). With 4 bases clipped from V and 8 bases from J, the junction kept 6 bases outside the gene matches. The CDR3 contains 12 residues. The CDR3 DNA sequence: TGTGCCTGGATCGACAGGGGCGGAGGCTACACCTTC. Translated, it gives CAWIDRGGGYTF. Filled out from reference TRBV30 and TRBJ1-2, the complete variable domain reads SQTIHQWPATLVQPVGSPLSLECTVEGTSNPNLYWYRQAAGRGLQLLFYSVGIGQISSEVPQNLSASRPQDRQFILSSKKLLLSDSGFYLCAWIDRGGGYTFGSGTRLTVV.

Comments on this clonotype: This may be a read error, as it is one base from a much larger clone. J is TRBJ1-5 and V is TRBV30, with 9 bases matching TRBD1. The CDR3 is made up of 14 amino acids. Germline loops: CDR1 GTSNPN, CDR2 SVGIG (reference sequence). The CDR3 DNA reads as TGTGTCTGGAGTACCGGGACAGGGAATCAGCCCCAGCATTTT. It yields the protein CVWSTGTGNQPQHF.

This clonotype has at least ten counts. This chain connects TRBV15 to TRBJ1-1; D ambiguous. Germline loops: CDR1 LNHNV, CDR2 YYDKDF (reference sequence). The CDR3 sequence is 13 residues long. V was trimmed by 5 bases and J by 5 bases, leaving 12 bases between them. The CDR3 loop reads CATSVGSGTEAFF. CDR3 DNA sequence: TGTGCCACCAGCGTTGGTTCCGGGACTGAAGCTTTCTTT.

The sample holds a few counts of this clonotype. This chain uses TRBV2 with TRBJ2-3; tentatively, D is TRBD1 (6 bases). V lost 5 bases and J lost 5, with 8 bases in between. The germline V gene encodes CDR1 SNHLY and CDR2 FYNNEI. The CDR3 sequence is 12 residues long. The CDR3 loop is CASSWGRDTQYF. The CDR3 DNA reads TGTGCCAGCAGTTGGGGGCGAGATACGCAGTATTTT.